In its sample, the clone carrying this T cell receptor beta chain was seen a few times. Its specificity is not known. Trimming cost V 2 bases and J 2 bases; bases outside gene matches: 4. This CDR3 is built from 16 residues. The germline V gene has CDR1 MNHEY and CDR2 SMNVEV (reference sequence). Reverse transcription of all isolated RNA meant that expressed TCRB transcripts were sequenced. Clones were read by immunoSEQ multiplex PCR, and TCRdb kept only the in-frame ones, dropping some. The table has a few hundred thousand clones, about 19% seen once. One heparinised draw, averaging about 116 mL, was taken per donor. The sample originates from a study of beta chain features in type 1 diabetes. Study-level results: Naive, central memory and Treg TCRB repertoires seemed to resemble each other more closely in patients than they did in healthy donors.

This clonotype originated in a woman between 18 and 29 years old in good health. The chain combines TRBV27 with TRBJ2-2, with 8 bases matching TRBD1. The sample comprised naive CD4+ T cells from blood. The CDR3 loop is CASSLPGQGNTGELFF. CDR3 bases: TGTGCCAGCAGTTTACCAGGACAGGGAAACACCGGGGAGCTGTTTTTT.